This TCR beta chain derives from a study of T cells after yellow fever vaccination. This clonotype was seen many times. TCRdb fed the 5' RACE reads into MiXCR, producing one record per CDR3 protein. The sample lists over 120,000 distinct CDR3 sequences, under 8% occurring once. Germline lookup yields CDR1 ENHRY and CDR2 SYGVKD. Trimming at V came to 0 bases and at J to 5 bases, leaving 14 bases not matched to a gene. The CDR3 loop spans 18 amino acids. This clonotype was sampled from a young man who received the YFV17D yellow fever vaccine. The source was CD4+ T cells sorted from PBMCs, collected 10 days after the yellow fever booster vaccination. The J gene is TRBJ1-2, the V gene TRBV10-3; 8 nucleotides align to TRBD1. CDR3 sequence reads: CAISESRGQAASEYGYTF. The CDR3 nucleotides read TGTGCCATCAGTGAGTCGAGGGGACAGGCAGCCTCAGAGTATGGCTACACCTTC.